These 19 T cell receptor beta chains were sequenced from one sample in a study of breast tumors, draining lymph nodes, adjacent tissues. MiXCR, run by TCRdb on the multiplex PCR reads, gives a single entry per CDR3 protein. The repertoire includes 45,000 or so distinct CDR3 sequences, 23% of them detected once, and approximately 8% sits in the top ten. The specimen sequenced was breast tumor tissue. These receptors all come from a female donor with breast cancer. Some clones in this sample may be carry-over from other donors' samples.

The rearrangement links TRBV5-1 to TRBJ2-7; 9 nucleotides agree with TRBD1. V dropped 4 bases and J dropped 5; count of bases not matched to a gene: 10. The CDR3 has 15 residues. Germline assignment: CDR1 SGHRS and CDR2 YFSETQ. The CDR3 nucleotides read TGCGCCAGCAGCAACGGACAGGGGAGGGTCCACGAGCAGTACTTC. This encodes CASSNGQGRVHEQYF. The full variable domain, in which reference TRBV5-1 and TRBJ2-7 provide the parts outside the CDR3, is KAGVTQTPRYLIKTRGQQVTLSCSPISGHRSVSWYQQTPGQGLQFLFEYFSETQRNKGNFPGRFSGRQFSNSRSEMNVSTLELGDSALYLCASSNGQGRVHEQYFGPGTRLTVT.

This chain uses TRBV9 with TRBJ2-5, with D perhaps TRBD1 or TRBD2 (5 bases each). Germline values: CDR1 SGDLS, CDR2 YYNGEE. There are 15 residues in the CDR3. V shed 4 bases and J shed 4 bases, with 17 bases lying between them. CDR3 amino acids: CASSPYRDRRETQYF. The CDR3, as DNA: TGTGCCAGCAGCCCCTACCGGGACCGACGAGAGACCCAGTACTTC. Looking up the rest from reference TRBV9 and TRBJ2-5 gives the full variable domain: DSGVTQTPKHLITATGQRVTLRCSPRSGDLSVYWYQQSLDQGLQFLIQYYNGEERAKGNILERFSAQQFPDLHSELNLSSLELGDSALYFCASSPYRDRRETQYFGPGTRLLVL.

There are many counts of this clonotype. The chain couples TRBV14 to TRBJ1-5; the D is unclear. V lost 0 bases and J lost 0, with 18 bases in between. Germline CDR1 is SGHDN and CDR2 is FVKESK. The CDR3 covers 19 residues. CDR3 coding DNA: TGTGCCAGCAGCCAAGATAGCGGCAGCCATAACTATAGCAATCAGCCCCAGCATTTT. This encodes CASSQDSGSHNYSNQPQHF.

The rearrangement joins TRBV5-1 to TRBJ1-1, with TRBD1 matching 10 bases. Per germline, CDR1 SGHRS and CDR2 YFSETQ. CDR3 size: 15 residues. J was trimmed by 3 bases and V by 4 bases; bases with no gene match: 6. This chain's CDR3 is CASSITGTGDTEAFF. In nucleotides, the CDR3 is TGCGCCAGCAGCATTACCGGGACAGGGGACACTGAAGCTTTCTTT. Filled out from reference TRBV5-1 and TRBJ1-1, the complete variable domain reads KAGVTQTPRYLIKTRGQQVTLSCSPISGHRSVSWYQQTPGQGLQFLFEYFSETQRNKGNFPGRFSGRQFSNSRSEMNVSTLELGDSALYLCASSITGTGDTEAFFGQGTRLTVV.

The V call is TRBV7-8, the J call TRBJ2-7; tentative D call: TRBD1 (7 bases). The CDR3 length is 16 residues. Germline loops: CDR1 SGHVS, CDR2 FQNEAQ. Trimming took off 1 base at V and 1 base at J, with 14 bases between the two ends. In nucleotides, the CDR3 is TGTGCCAGCAGCTTAGGCCCACAGGGGAGGTCCTACGAGCAGTACTTC. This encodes CASSLGPQGRSYEQYF.

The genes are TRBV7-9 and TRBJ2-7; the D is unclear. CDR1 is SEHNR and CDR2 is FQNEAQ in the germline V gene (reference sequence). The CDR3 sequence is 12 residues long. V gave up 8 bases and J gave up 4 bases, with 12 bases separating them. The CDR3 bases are TGTGCCAGCTCCCGGGTCACTTACGAGCAGTACTTC. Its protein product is CASSRVTYEQYF. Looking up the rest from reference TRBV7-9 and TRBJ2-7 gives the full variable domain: DTGVSQNPRHKITKRGQNVTFRCDPISEHNRLYWYRQTLGQGPEFLTYFQNEAQLEKSRLLSDRFSAERPKGSFSTLEIQRTEQGDSAMYLCASSRVTYEQYFGPGTRLTVT.

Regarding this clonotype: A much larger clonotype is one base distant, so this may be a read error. DNA for the CDR3: TGCAGCGTTGAAGATCTGAGTGCCGGGGGTACGCGGTATTTT. As protein: CSVEDLSAGGTRYF. V gene TRBV29-1 combines with J gene TRBJ2-3; a possible D gene is TRBD2 (6 bases). The germline V gene has CDR1 SQVTM and CDR2 ANQGSEA. The CDR3 consists of 14 residues.

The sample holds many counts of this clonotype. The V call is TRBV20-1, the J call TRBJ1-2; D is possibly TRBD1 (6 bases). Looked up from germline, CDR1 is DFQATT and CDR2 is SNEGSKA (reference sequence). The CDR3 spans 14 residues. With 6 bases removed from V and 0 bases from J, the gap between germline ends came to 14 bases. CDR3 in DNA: TGCAGTGCCACGCCGAGGGACACTAACTATGGCTACACCTTC. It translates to CSATPRDTNYGYTF.

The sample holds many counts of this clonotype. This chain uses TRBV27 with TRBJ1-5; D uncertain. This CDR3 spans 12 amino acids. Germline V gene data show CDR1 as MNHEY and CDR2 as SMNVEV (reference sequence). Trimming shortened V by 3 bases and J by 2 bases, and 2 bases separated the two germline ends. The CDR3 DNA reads TGTGCCAGCAGTTTTCGCAATCAGCCCCAGCATTTT. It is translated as CASSFRNQPQHF.

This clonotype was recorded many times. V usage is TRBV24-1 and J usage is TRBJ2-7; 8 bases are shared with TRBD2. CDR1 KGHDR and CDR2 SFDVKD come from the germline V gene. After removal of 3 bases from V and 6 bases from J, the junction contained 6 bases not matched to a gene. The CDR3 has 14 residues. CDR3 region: CATSDRRAGGEQYF. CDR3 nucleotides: TGTGCCACCAGTGATAGGAGGGCGGGGGGCGAGCAGTACTTC.

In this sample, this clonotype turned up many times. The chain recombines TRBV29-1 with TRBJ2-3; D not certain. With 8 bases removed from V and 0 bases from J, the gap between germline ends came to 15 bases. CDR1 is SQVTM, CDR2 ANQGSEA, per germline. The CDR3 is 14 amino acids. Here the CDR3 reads CSHRALSSTDTQYF. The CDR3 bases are TGCAGCCATCGGGCGTTATCTAGCACAGATACGCAGTATTTT.

CDR3 sequence (DNA): TGCGCCAGCAGCTTGCGCTCTACCGGCAATTCACCCCTCCACTTT. It yields the protein CASSLRSTGNSPLHF. The rearrangement uses TRBV5-1 and TRBJ1-6, with D unclear. Trimming shortened V by 1 base and J by 7 bases, and 12 bases separated the two germline ends. The CDR3 length is 15 residues. Germline CDR1 and CDR2: SGHRS and YFSETQ. Full variable domain (rest looked up from reference TRBV5-1 and TRBJ1-6): KAGVTQTPRYLIKTRGQQVTLSCSPISGHRSVSWYQQTPGQGLQFLFEYFSETQRNKGNFPGRFSGRQFSNSRSEMNVSTLELGDSALYLCASSLRSTGNSPLHFGNGTRLTVT.

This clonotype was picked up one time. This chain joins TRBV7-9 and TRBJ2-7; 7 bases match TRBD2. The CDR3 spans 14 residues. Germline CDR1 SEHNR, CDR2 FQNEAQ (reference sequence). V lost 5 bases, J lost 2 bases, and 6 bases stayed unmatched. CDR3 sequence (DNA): TGTGCCAGCAGCCCGCCTAGCGGACCCTACGAGCAGTACTTC. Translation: CASSPPSGPYEQYF.

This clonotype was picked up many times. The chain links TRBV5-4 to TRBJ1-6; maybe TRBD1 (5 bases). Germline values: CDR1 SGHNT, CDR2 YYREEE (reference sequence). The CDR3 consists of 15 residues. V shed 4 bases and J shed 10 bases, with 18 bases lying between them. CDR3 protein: CASSSYGSGLSPLHF. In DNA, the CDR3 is TGTGCCAGCAGCAGCTATGGTTCAGGGCTATCACCCCTCCACTTT.

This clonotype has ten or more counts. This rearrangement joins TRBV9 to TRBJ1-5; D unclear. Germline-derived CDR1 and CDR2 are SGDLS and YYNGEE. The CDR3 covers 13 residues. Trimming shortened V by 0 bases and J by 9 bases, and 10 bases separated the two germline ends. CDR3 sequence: CASSVGPESPQHF. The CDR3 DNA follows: TGTGCCAGCAGCGTAGGCCCCGAATCGCCCCAGCATTTT. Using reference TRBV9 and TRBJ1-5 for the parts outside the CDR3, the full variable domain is DSGVTQTPKHLITATGQRVTLRCSPRSGDLSVYWYQQSLDQGLQFLIQYYNGEERAKGNILERFSAQQFPDLHSELNLSSLELGDSALYFCASSVGPESPQHFGDGTRLSIL.

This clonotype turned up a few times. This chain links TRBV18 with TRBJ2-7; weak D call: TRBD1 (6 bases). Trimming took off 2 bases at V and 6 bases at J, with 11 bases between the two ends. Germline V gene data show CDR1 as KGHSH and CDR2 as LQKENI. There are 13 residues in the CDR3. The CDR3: CASSPWAGAEQYF. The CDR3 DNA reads TGTGCCAGCTCACCATGGGCAGGGGCCGAGCAGTACTTC.

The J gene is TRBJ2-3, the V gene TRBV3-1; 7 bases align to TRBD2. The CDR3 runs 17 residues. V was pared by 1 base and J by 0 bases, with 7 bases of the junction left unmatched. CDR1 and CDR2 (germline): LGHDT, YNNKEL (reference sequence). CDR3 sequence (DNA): TGTGCCAGCAGCCAAGGGACCGGGAGGACCAGCACAGATACGCAGTATTTT. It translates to CASSQGTGRTSTDTQYF.

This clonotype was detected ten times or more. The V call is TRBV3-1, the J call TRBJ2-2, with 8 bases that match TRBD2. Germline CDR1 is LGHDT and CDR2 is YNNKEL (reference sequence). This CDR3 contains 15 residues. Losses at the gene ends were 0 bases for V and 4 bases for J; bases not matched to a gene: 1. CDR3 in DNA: TGTGCCAGCAGCCAAGAAAGCGGGAGCACCGGGGAGCTGTTTTTT. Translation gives CASSQESGSTGELFF. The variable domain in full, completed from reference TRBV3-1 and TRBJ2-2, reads DTAVSQTPKYLVTQMGNDKSIKCEQNLGHDTMYWYKQDSKKFLKIMFSYNNKELIINETVPNRFSPKSPDKAHLNLHINSLELGDSAVYFCASSQESGSTGELFFGEGSRLTVL.

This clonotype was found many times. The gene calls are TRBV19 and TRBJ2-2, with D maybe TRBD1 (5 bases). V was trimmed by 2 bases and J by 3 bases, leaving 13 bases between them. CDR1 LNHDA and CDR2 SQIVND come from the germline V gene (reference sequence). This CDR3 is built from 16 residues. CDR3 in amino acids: CASSISQGYDTGELFF. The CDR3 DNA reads TGTGCCAGTAGTATATCTCAGGGATATGACACCGGGGAGCTGTTTTTT.